This entry concerns a single TCR beta chain. These data come from a study of blood T cell repertoires in COVID-19. Germline CDR1 is SGHNT and CDR2 is YENEEA. This CDR3 contains 16 residues. V lost 1 base, J lost 0 bases, and 3 bases stayed unmatched. Sequenced by immunoSEQ multiplex PCR; TCRdb stores in-frame clones only, minus some. The sample consists of fewer than 120,000 clones, more than 65% of them appearing once. This clonotype was sampled from a woman of 80 years or more with acute or convalescent COVID-19. The chain links TRBV11-3 to TRBJ2-1; 7 bases are a match to TRBD2. The sequenced sample was peripheral blood. The CDR3 loop is CASSLGGGSSYNEQFF. CDR3 DNA: TGTGCCAGCAGCTTAGGGGGCGGGAGCTCCTACAATGAGCAGTTCTTC.